The next 24 T cell receptor beta chains were all read from a single sample in a study of blood T cell repertoires in COVID-19. Method: immunoSEQ multiplex PCR; TCRdb's copy keeps in-frame clones and lacks some. Of some 180,000 clones listed, 70% to 85% are singletons. Sequencing was done on a sample of PBMCs or T cells enriched from blood (not recorded which). These receptors originate from a woman between 65 and 79 years old in a cohort exposed to, infected with or recovered from COVID-19 (not recorded which).

The sample holds one count of this clone. The V and J genes are TRBV5-1 and TRBJ2-1, with TRBD1 as a possible D gene (6 bases). This CDR3 is built from 14 residues. V shed 5 bases and J shed 9 bases, with 18 bases lying between them. The germline gives CDR1 SGHRS, CDR2 YFSETQ. CDR3 in DNA: TGCGCCAGCAGAGGGGGAGCCATAAACAGTGAGCAGTTCTTC. It translates to CASRGGAINSEQFF.

This clone was found a few times. The same CDR3 also results from other DNA sequences found in this sample. The V and J genes are TRBV6-5 and TRBJ1-5, with 8 bases fitting TRBD1. Germline CDR1 is MNHEY and CDR2 is SVGAGI. This CDR3 contains 13 residues. V trimming: 6 bases; J trimming: 2 bases; junction bases outside the gene matches: 0. The chain's CDR3 is CASRGQGNQPQHF. The CDR3 bases are TGTGCCAGCAGGGGACAGGGCAATCAGCCCCAGCATTTT.

The chain employs TRBV7-8 and TRBJ1-1; tentative D call: TRBD1 (6 bases). V lost 0 bases and J lost 1, with 9 bases in between. CDR1 is SGHVS and CDR2 is FQNEAQ in the germline V gene. The CDR3 runs 15 residues. DNA of the CDR3: TGTGCCAGCAGCTTAGCTGGGACACAGAACACTGAAGCTTTCTTT. Protein: CASSLAGTQNTEAFF.

This clone turned up a few times. The chain joins TRBV30 to TRBJ2-1; 9 bases fit TRBD2. Germline V gives CDR1 GTSNPN, CDR2 SVGIG (reference sequence). V shed 2 bases and J 9 bases; nucleotides not matched to a gene: 8. This CDR3 is built from 14 residues. CDR3 protein: CAWSNSGSGGEQFF. DNA for the CDR3: TGTGCCTGGAGTAATAGCGGGAGTGGGGGTGAGCAGTTCTTC. Full variable domain (missing parts from reference TRBV30 and TRBJ2-1): SQTIHQWPATLVQPVGSPLSLECTVEGTSNPNLYWYRQAAGRGLQLLFYSVGIGQISSEVPQNLSASRPQDRQFILSSKKLLLSDSGFYLCAWSNSGSGGEQFFGPGTRLTVL.

This chain connects TRBV5-1 to TRBJ2-1, with D possibly TRBD2 on 6 matching bases. The V gene's germline CDR1 is SGHRS and CDR2 YFSETQ. V was shortened by 4 bases and J by 0 bases, with 11 bases between the two germline ends. This CDR3 spans 15 amino acids. The CDR3 DNA sequence: TGCGCCAGCAGCGAGGAGGGGAGCTCCTACAATGAGCAGTTCTTC. Encoded protein: CASSEEGSSYNEQFF.

The chain employs TRBV25-1 and TRBJ2-7; perhaps TRBD2 as D (5 bases). This CDR3 has 13 residues. The V gene's germline CDR1 is MGHDK and CDR2 SYGVNS. V lost 4 bases, J lost 0 bases, and 7 bases lay in between. The CDR3 here is CASSGRPSYEQYF. The DNA for the CDR3 is TGTGCCAGCAGTGGGAGGCCCTCCTACGAGCAGTACTTC.

The V gene is TRBV3-1 (or the pseudogene TRBV3-2), the J gene TRBJ1-3, with a possible D match to TRBD1 (5 bases). CDR3 length equals 17 residues. Germline V CDR1 and CDR2: LGHDT, YNNKEL (reference sequence). V was shortened by 4 bases and J by 0 bases, with 16 bases between the two germline ends. Here the CDR3 DNA reads TGTGCCAGCAGCCCATCATGGGGCAGAAGCTCTGGAAACACCATATATTTT. Translated, it gives CASSPSWGRSSGNTIYF.

A few counts support this clone. The chain has TRBV19 and TRBJ2-2; possible D gene TRBD2, 5 bases. CDR1 and CDR2 (germline): LNHDA, SQIVND (reference sequence). The CDR3 is 15 amino acids. The V and J ends lost 11 bases and 6 bases respectively, with 22 bases between them. CDR3 sequence reads: CASKKTLWGAGELFF. The CDR3 DNA reads as TGTGCCTCTAAAAAGACACTCTGGGGAGCCGGGGAGCTGTTTTTT.

V and J are TRBV5-6 and TRBJ2-6; 8 nucleotides line up with TRBD2. The CDR3 is 13 amino acids. The ends lost 0 bases at V and 13 bases at J; junction bases unmatched: 3. Germline loops: CDR1 SGHDT, CDR2 YYEEEE. CDR3 nucleotides: TGTGCCAGCAGCTTGGCGGCGGGAGGAGTCCTGACTTTC. This codes for CASSLAAGGVLTF.

The rearrangement uses TRBV4-2 and TRBJ2-7, with a weak D call TRBD1 (6 bases). The CDR3 loop spans 13 amino acids. Deletions cut 3 bases from V and 0 bases from J, with 6 bases between. In germline, CDR1 is LGHNA, CDR2 YNFKEQ. The CDR3 DNA reads as TGTGCCAGCAGCCAGGACAGCTCCTACGAGCAGTACTTC. This gives the protein CASSQDSSYEQYF.

This rearrangement joins TRBV12-5 to TRBJ2-7; perhaps TRBD1 as D (6 bases). Germline V gene data show CDR1 as LGHNT and CDR2 as FRNRAP. The CDR3 has 15 residues. With 2 bases removed from V and 6 bases from J, the gap between germline ends came to 17 bases. In DNA, the CDR3 is TGTGCTAGTGGTTTGATACAGGGTTCTACCAGCGAGCAGTACTTC. The encoded protein is CASGLIQGSTSEQYF.

The rearrangement joins TRBV7-2 to TRBJ2-1, with TRBD1 matching 8 bases. V was clipped by 5 bases and J by 6 bases; unmatched bases: 9. This CDR3 comprises 15 residues. Germline CDR1 and CDR2: SGHTA and FQGNSA. In nucleotides, the CDR3 is TGTGCCAGCAGCCTGGACAGGGTCTCTAGCAATGAGCAGTTCTTC. Amino acids: CASSLDRVSSNEQFF.

The CDR3 protein is CASSRVAGGYEQFF. The CDR3 DNA is TGTGCCAGCAGCCGCGTCGCGGGAGGATATGAGCAGTTCTTC. This sequence joins TRBV27 and TRBJ2-1; 8 nucleotides line up with TRBD2. This CDR3 region has 14 residues. Germline values: CDR1 MNHEY, CDR2 SMNVEV (reference sequence). The V segment lost 6 bases and the J segment 8 bases; nucleotides outside the gene matches: 9.

The chain has TRBV28 and TRBJ1-2; 9 bases agree with TRBD1. Germline V gives CDR1 MDHEN, CDR2 SYDVKM. The V and J ends lost 3 bases and 8 bases, in that order; junction bases with no gene match: 10. The length of the CDR3 is 15 residues. This CDR3 is CASSLSPQGASGYTF. In nucleotides, the CDR3 is TGTGCCAGCAGTTTGTCACCACAGGGGGCGTCGGGCTACACCTTC.

Here the CDR3 DNA reads TGTGCCAGCATTGCCCTAGGAGGCACAGATACGCAGTATTTT. It encodes CASIALGGTDTQYF. J is TRBJ2-3 and V is TRBV27; D remains unclear. The CDR3 consists of 14 residues. Germline assignment: CDR1 MNHEY and CDR2 SMNVEV (reference sequence). V lost 7 bases and J 1 base, leaving 12 bases between the germline ends.

The V gene is TRBV9, the J gene TRBJ2-3, with D possibly being TRBD2 (5 bases). This CDR3 contains 14 residues. Germline values: CDR1 SGDLS, CDR2 YYNGEE. The V and J ends lost 3 bases and 6 bases respectively, with 14 bases between them. Here the CDR3 reads CASSGGIEGDTQYF. CDR3 nucleotides: TGTGCCAGCAGCGGGGGTATTGAGGGTGATACGCAGTATTTT.

V and J are TRBV30 and TRBJ1-5; no reliable D call. This CDR3 has 18 residues. Looked up from germline, CDR1 is GTSNPN and CDR2 is SVGIG (reference sequence). V gave up 4 bases and J gave up 0 bases, with 22 bases separating them. Written as DNA, the CDR3 is TGTGCCTGGACCCCCCTAGCGGGGAGGAAGCCTAGCAATCAGCCCCAGCATTTT. Protein product: CAWTPLAGRKPSNQPQHF.

The chain carries TRBV15 and TRBJ2-4, with a possible D match to TRBD1 (5 bases). This CDR3 comprises 13 residues. V was shortened by 1 base and J by 7 bases, with 8 bases between the two germline ends. CDR1 and CDR2 (germline): LNHNV, YYDKDF (reference sequence). CDR3 nucleotide sequence: TGTGCCACCAGCAGAGGACAGAAGAACATTCAGTACTTC. Amino acid sequence: CATSRGQKNIQYF.

This clone was seen only once. This chain joins TRBV18 and TRBJ2-3, with D possibly being TRBD1 (5 bases). Germline V gene lookup returns CDR1 KGHSH and CDR2 LQKENI. V lost 3 bases and J lost 0, with 19 bases in between. The CDR3 extends over 18 amino acids. The CDR3, as DNA: TGTGCCAGCTCACCCTTCGCGCCAGACAGCAGCAGCACAGATACGCAGTATTTT. Its protein product is CASSPFAPDSSSTDTQYF.

This clone has only one observation. The J gene is TRBJ1-2, the V gene TRBV28; D not resolved. The CDR3 length is 17 residues. Germline values: CDR1 MDHEN, CDR2 SYDVKM. Trimming stripped 3 bases from V and 4 bases from J, with 21 bases between. The CDR3 loop is CASSFWQVLIGRYGYTF. The CDR3 region has the DNA TGTGCCAGCAGTTTCTGGCAGGTCTTGATTGGTCGCTATGGCTACACCTTC.

This clone was counted between two and nine times. The chain uses TRBV11-2 and TRBJ2-7; 10 bases map to TRBD2. CDR3 length equals 13 residues. CDR1 and CDR2 (germline): SGHAT, FQNNGV. After removal of 6 bases from V and 3 bases from J, the junction contained 2 bases not matched to a gene. The CDR3 reads CASSIAGGYEQYF. CDR3 in DNA: TGTGCCAGCAGTATAGCGGGAGGCTACGAGCAGTACTTC.

This chain uses TRBV27 with TRBJ1-2, with TRBD1 matching 9 bases. The trim removed 6 bases at V and 8 bases at J, leaving 7 bases unmatched. Germline CDR1 and CDR2: MNHEY and SMNVEV (reference sequence). The length of the CDR3 is 13 residues. The CDR3 is CASRMTGGKGYTF. The CDR3 DNA reads as TGTGCCAGCAGGATGACAGGGGGTAAGGGCTACACCTTC.

Many counts were recorded for this clone. The V call is TRBV5-4, the J call TRBJ2-7; TRBD2 agrees at 7 bases. This CDR3 is 15 amino acids long. V lost 4 bases, J lost 2 bases, and 9 bases stayed unmatched. CDR1 and CDR2 (germline): SGHNT, YYREEE (reference sequence). The CDR3 DNA sequence: TGTGCCAGCAGCCCTCGTAGCGGGCAAGCCTACGAGCAGTACTTC. This codes for CASSPRSGQAYEQYF.

CDR3 in DNA: TGTGCCAGCCAGAGGGCCCCGGACAGTACAGATACGCAGTATTTT. Protein sequence: CASQRAPDSTDTQYF. The rearrangement links TRBV7-2 to TRBJ2-3, with a weak D call TRBD1 (6 bases). V was trimmed by 8 bases and J by 3 bases, leaving 18 bases between them. Germline-derived CDR1 and CDR2 are SGHTA and FQGNSA. This CDR3 region has 15 residues.